Only a few counts were recorded for the clone carrying this T cell receptor beta chain. The target antigen is unknown. These data originate in a study of CD8 T cells in ankylosing spondylitis. Study-wide points: Typical of ankylosing spondylitis blood, it appeared, was a TCR beta motif of 7 or 8 highly homologous variants.

Quantitative barcoded 5'-RACE was used to prepare TCR beta libraries. TCRdb analysed the 5' RACE reads with MiXCR anew, one entry per CDR3 protein. The sample holds over 600,000 distinct CDR3 sequences, over 15% seen once. Germline lookup yields CDR1 SGHKS and CDR2 YYEKEE (reference sequence). Trimming removed 0 bases at V and 4 bases at J, with 7 bases between. The CDR3 totals 13 residues. The receptor was isolated from a male donor with ankylosing spondylitis. Sequences were obtained from blood, either unsorted or a sorted T cell fraction (not recorded which). The rearrangement joins TRBV5-5 to TRBJ1-1; the D is unclear. The CDR3 here is CASSLVQLTEAFF. The CDR3 DNA is TGTGCCAGCAGCTTGGTACAGCTCACTGAAGCTTTCTTT.